Sequencing of this T cell receptor beta chain was carried out in a study of CD8+ T cells in alopecia areata. Overall study results and limits: Scalp sequencing also captures normal skin's resident alphabeta T cells.

As the sequencing template, cDNA was produced by extracting RNA and reverse transcribing it. TCRdb's copy holds only in-frame clones and misses some; the assay was immunoSEQ multiplex PCR. The sample records some 30,000 clones, approximately 65% being singletons. Note on this clone: Its matching antigen is unknown.

Germline CDR1 is LGHNA and CDR2 is YNFKEQ. CDR3 length: 14 residues. V shed 4 bases, J shed 3 bases, and the junction held 5 bases outside the gene matches. This chain links TRBV4-2 with TRBJ2-7; 8 nucleotides agree with TRBD2. This receptor was identified in a human donor with alopecia areata. What was sequenced was NKG2D-high CD8+ T cells sorted from blood. The CDR3 DNA sequence: TGTGCCAGCAGCCTATCTACTAGCGGCTACGAGCAGTACTTC. Translating gives CASSLSTSGYEQYF.